This paragraph reports one TCR beta chain. This sample is drawn from a study of cytomegalovirus exposure and HLA in healthy donors. PCR employed 60 Vbeta and 13 Jbeta primers. The assay was immunoSEQ multiplex PCR, and TCRdb's table has in-frame clones only and misses some. The sample totals under 150,000 clones. The source of this sequence is a woman aged 40 to 50 in good health and CMV-seronegative. The sequenced sample was PBMCs.

CDR3 in amino acids: CASSDRGRFNEKLFF. The CDR3 region has the DNA TGTGCCAGCAGCGACAGGGGGCGGTTCAATGAAAAACTGTTTTTT. This chain connects TRBV7-9 to TRBJ1-4; 10 bases align to TRBD1. The J segment lost 5 bases and the V segment lost 5 bases, leaving 5 bases of the junction unmatched. The CDR3 sequence is 15 residues long. Germline CDR1 reads SEHNR; CDR2 reads FQNEAQ (reference sequence). The full variable domain, with the rest looked up from reference TRBV7-9 and TRBJ1-4, is DTGVSQNPRHKITKRGQNVTFRCDPISEHNRLYWYRQTLGQGPEFLTYFQNEAQLEKSRLLSDRFSAERPKGSFSTLEIQRTEQGDSAMYLCASSDRGRFNEKLFFGSGTQLSVL.